The next 14 T cell receptor beta chains were all read from a single sample in a study of B cell selection in AIRE deficiency. Some clones are missing from TCRdb's copy, which holds only in-frame ones; the method was immunoSEQ multiplex PCR. Here the sample spans roughly 25,000 clones, roughly 95% being singletons. The sorted conventional CD4 T cells were gated as CD4+CD127+. Sequencing was done on a sample of CD4+CD127+ conventional T cells sorted from PBMCs. These receptors were collected from a human donor in good health.

The CDR3 sequence: CASSVDHSPLGTDTQYF. The CDR3 DNA reads TGTGCCAGCAGCGTAGACCATAGCCCCCTCGGCACAGATACGCAGTATTTT. This chain connects TRBV9 to TRBJ2-3; D is uncertain. Germline CDR1 and CDR2: SGDLS and YYNGEE. The CDR3 has 17 amino acids. Deletions cut 0 bases from V and 1 base from J, with 15 bases between.

V gene TRBV7-3 combines with J gene TRBJ2-3; possibly TRBD2 for D (6 bases). V was shortened by 4 bases and J by 1 base, with 12 bases between the two germline ends. The germline V gene encodes CDR1 SGHTA and CDR2 FQGTGA. The CDR3 is 15 residues long. The CDR3 coding sequence is TGTGCCAGCAGCTCGGACGGCGGGGGCACAGATACGCAGTATTTT. It yields the protein CASSSDGGGTDTQYF.

The chain links TRBV5-8 to TRBJ1-5; D unclear. Germline CDR1 and CDR2: SGHTS and YDEGEE. Trimming left V 7 bases short and J 2 bases short, with 10 bases between. The length of the CDR3 is 13 residues. The CDR3 reads CASAWFGNQPQHF. Here the CDR3 DNA reads TGTGCCAGCGCATGGTTCGGCAATCAGCCCCAGCATTTT. Looking up the rest from reference TRBV5-8 and TRBJ1-5 gives the full variable domain: EAGVTQSPTHLIKTRGQQATLRCSPISGHTSVYWYQQALGLGLQFLLWYDEGEERNRGNFPPRFSGRQFPNYSSELNVNALELEDSALYLCASAWFGNQPQHFGDGTRLSIL.

V usage is TRBV6-5 and J usage is TRBJ1-5; TRBD1 might be the D (6 bases). The CDR3 consists of 13 residues. Between the trimmed V and J ends, which lost 9 bases and 10 bases, there was a span of 19 bases. Germline CDR1 reads MNHEY; CDR2 reads SVGAGI. The CDR3 sequence is CASSRDTTYPQHF. As DNA, the CDR3 is TGTGCCAGTTCCCGGGACACAACGTATCCCCAGCATTTT.

This rearrangement joins TRBV9 to TRBJ2-6; D not resolved. CDR3 length: 16 amino acids. V was trimmed by 3 bases and J by 0 bases, leaving 10 bases between them. Germline assignment: CDR1 SGDLS and CDR2 YYNGEE. CDR3 residues: CASSALSYSGANVLTF. The CDR3 bases are TGTGCCAGCAGCGCCCTCTCCTACTCTGGGGCCAACGTCCTGACTTTC.

The CDR3 bases are TGTGCCAGCAGCTCTAACTATGGCTACACCTTC. Amino acids: CASSSNYGYTF. The V call is TRBV7-8, the J call TRBJ1-2; no definite D call. The CDR3 consists of 11 residues. Per the germline V gene, CDR1 is SGHVS and CDR2 is FQNEAQ. Trimming left V 4 bases short and J 0 bases short, with 0 bases between.

This chain uses TRBV6-1 with TRBJ1-1; a possible D gene is TRBD1 (5 bases). This CDR3 comprises 14 residues. CDR1 is MNHNS and CDR2 is SASEGT in the germline V gene. Trimming removed 6 bases from V and 1 base from J, with 12 bases in between. CDR3 sequence reads: CASRLDSSNTEAFF. The CDR3 bases are TGTGCCAGCAGATTAGACAGTTCGAACACTGAAGCTTTCTTT.

The chain uses TRBV29-1 and TRBJ2-1, with D tentatively TRBD1 or TRBD2 (5 bases each). Germline assignment: CDR1 SQVTM and CDR2 ANQGSEA. This CDR3 contains 14 residues. V was shortened by 3 bases and J by 5 bases, with 14 bases between the two germline ends. The CDR3 DNA follows: TGCAGCGTTGATGGGGGATGGAGCGACAATGAGCAGTTCTTC. Residues: CSVDGGWSDNEQFF.

The genes are TRBV4-2 and TRBJ2-5, with 9 nucleotides matching TRBD2. This CDR3 contains 17 residues. The V segment lost 1 base and the J segment 4 bases; nucleotides outside the gene matches: 10. Germline CDR1 LGHNA, CDR2 YNFKEQ. CDR3 nucleotide sequence: TGTGCCAGCAGCCAAGCCGTACCCTATAGCGGGGGAGAGACCCAGTACTTC. Translating it yields CASSQAVPYSGGETQYF.

This rearrangement joins TRBV6-1 to TRBJ1-6, with a weak D call TRBD1 (5 bases). CDR1 is MNHNS and CDR2 is SASEGT in the germline V gene. The length of the CDR3 is 15 residues. Trimming cost V 4 bases and J 8 bases, with 15 bases left between them. Written as DNA, the CDR3 is TGTGCCAGCAGTGTGTCAGGGACCGGGGATTCACCCCTCCACTTT. It yields the protein CASSVSGTGDSPLHF.

This clone was counted between two and nine times. V usage is TRBV19 and J usage is TRBJ1-3; 7 bases align to TRBD1. The germline gives CDR1 LNHDA, CDR2 SQIVND (reference sequence). The ends lost 4 bases at V and 7 bases at J; junction bases unmatched: 10. The length of the CDR3 is 15 residues. This CDR3 reads CASSTKRTGQNTIYF. For the CDR3, the DNA is TGTGCCAGTAGTACCAAACGGACAGGTCAGAACACCATATATTTT.

The V and J genes are TRBV7-3 and TRBJ1-5; no reliable D call. CDR1 SGHTA and CDR2 FQGTGA come from the germline V gene. CDR3 length: 12 residues. Trimming cost V 5 bases and J 7 bases, with 9 bases left between them. In nucleotides, the CDR3 is TGTGCCAGCAGCCCAGGAGCGCAGCCCCAGCATTTT. As protein: CASSPGAQPQHF. Full variable domain (remainder filled in from reference TRBV7-3 and TRBJ1-5): GAGVSQTPSNKVTEKGKYVELRCDPISGHTALYWYRQSLGQGPEFLIYFQGTGAADDSGLPNDRFFAVRPEGSVSTLKIQRTERGDSAVYLCASSPGAQPQHFGDGTRLSIL.

This chain joins TRBV30 and TRBJ2-7; no reliable D call. The CDR3 loop spans 11 amino acids. Germline V gene data show CDR1 as GTSNPN and CDR2 as SVGIG (reference sequence). V lost 2 bases and J 6 bases, leaving 8 bases between the germline ends. The CDR3 here is CAWSYSGEQYF. Here the CDR3 DNA reads TGTGCCTGGAGTTACTCGGGCGAGCAGTACTTC. The whole variable domain, remainder taken from reference TRBV30 and TRBJ2-7, is SQTIHQWPATLVQPVGSPLSLECTVEGTSNPNLYWYRQAAGRGLQLLFYSVGIGQISSEVPQNLSASRPQDRQFILSSKKLLLSDSGFYLCAWSYSGEQYFGPGTRLTVT.

The chain links TRBV6-1 to TRBJ2-1; 8 bases map to TRBD2. Trimming at V came to 2 bases and at J to 7 bases, leaving 10 bases not matched to a gene. Per germline, CDR1 MNHNS and CDR2 SASEGT. CDR3 length: 16 residues. In DNA form, the CDR3 reads TGTGCCAGCAGTGAACCCTACCGGGAGGGGGGGAATGAGCAGTTCTTC. This sequence encodes CASSEPYREGGNEQFF.